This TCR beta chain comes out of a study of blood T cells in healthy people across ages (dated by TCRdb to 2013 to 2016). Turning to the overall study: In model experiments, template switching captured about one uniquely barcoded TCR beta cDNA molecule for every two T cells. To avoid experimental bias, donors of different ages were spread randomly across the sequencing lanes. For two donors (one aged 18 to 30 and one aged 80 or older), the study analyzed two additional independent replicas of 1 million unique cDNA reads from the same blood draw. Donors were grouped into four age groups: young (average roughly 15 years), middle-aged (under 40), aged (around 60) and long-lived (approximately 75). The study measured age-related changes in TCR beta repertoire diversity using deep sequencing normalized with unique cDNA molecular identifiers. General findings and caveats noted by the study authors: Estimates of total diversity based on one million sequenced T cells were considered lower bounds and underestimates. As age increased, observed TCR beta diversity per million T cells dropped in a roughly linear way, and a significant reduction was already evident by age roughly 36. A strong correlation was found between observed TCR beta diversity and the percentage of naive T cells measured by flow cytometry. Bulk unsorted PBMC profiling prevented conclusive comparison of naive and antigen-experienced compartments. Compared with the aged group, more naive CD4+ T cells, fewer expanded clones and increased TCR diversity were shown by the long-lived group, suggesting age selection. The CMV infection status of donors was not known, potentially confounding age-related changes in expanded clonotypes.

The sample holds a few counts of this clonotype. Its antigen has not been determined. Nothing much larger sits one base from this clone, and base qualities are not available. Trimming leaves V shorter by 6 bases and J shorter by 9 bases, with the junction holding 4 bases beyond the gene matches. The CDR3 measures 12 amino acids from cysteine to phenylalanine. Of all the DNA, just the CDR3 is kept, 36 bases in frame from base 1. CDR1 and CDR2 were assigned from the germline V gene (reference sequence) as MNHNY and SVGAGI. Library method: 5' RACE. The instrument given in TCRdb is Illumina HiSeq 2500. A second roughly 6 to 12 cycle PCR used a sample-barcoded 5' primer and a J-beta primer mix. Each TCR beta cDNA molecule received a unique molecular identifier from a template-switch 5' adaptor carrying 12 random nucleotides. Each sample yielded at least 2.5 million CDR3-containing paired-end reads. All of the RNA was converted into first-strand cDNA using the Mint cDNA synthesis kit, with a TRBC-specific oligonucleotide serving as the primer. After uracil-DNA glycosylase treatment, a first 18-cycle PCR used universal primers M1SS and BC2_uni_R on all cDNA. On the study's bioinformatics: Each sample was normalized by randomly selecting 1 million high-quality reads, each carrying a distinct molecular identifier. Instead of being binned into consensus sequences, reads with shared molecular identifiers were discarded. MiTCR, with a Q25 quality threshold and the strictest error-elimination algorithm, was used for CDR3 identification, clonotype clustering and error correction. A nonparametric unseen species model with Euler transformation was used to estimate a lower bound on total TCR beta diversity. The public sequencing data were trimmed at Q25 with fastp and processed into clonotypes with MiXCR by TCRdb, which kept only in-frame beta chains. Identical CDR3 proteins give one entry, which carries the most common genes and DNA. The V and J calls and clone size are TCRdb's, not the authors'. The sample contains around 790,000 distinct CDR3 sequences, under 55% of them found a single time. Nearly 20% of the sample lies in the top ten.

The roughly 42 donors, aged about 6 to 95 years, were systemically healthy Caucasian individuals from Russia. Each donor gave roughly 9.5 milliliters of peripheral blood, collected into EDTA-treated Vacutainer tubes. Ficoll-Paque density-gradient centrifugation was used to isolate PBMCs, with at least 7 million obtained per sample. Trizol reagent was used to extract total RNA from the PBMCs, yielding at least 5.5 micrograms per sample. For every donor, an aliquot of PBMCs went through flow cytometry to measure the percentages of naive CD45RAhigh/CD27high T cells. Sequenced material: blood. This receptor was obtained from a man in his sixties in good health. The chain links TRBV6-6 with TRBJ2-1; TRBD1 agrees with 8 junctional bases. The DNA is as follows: TGTGCCAGCAGCCCGGACAGGGCTGAGCAGTTCTTC. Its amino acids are CASSPDRAEQFF.